Shown below are 21 T cell receptor beta chains from a single sample sequenced in a study of CD8+CD57+ T cells in acquired aplastic anemia. Previously, flow cytometry had revealed CD8+CD57+ cell expansion in the patients chosen for sequencing. Investigators profiled TCR beta VDJ and CDR3 from genomic DNA template. TCRdb processed the reads anew with MiXCR; each CDR3 protein has one entry. The repertoire has hundreds of thousands of distinct CDR3 sequences, less than 35% of them found once; the top ten carry 0.8% to 0.85%. The sample consisted of sorted CD4+, CD8+, or CD8+CD57+ T cells (not recorded which) from PBMCs. The receptors originated from a human donor with aplastic anemia.

This clonotype showed up just once. The V gene is TRBV4-2, the J gene TRBJ1-3, with D possibly TRBD1 on 6 matching bases. Trimming left V 1 base short and J 7 bases short, with 20 bases between. The CDR3 has 17 amino acids. The germline gives CDR1 LGHNA, CDR2 YNFKEQ. CDR3 nucleotide sequence: TGTGCCAGCAGCCAAGTTTCGTCTCGGGACACGGGGAACACCATATATTTT. Its protein product is CASSQVSSRDTGNTIYF.

A note on this clonotype: The junction shows a germline mismatch at one end, possibly a read error. The DNA for the CDR3 is TGTGCCAGCAGTTACCGAAGTCGTGCAGATACGCAGTATTTT. This encodes CASSYRSRADTQYF. The V call is TRBV10-3, the J call TRBJ2-3; D unclear. The CDR3 is 14 residues long. Per the germline V gene, CDR1 is ENHRY and CDR2 is SYGVKD.

V usage is TRBV7-2 and J usage is TRBJ1-2; TRBD1 matches 7 bases. Per germline, CDR1 SGHTA and CDR2 FQGNSA. The CDR3 has 13 residues. V trimming: 3 bases; J trimming: 6 bases; junction bases outside the gene matches: 4. The CDR3 loop is CASSLTGQDGYTF. In DNA, the CDR3 is TGTGCCAGCAGCTTGACAGGGCAGGATGGCTACACCTTC.

The chain uses TRBV19 and TRBJ2-5; D is ambiguous. The germline V gene has CDR1 LNHDA and CDR2 SQIVND (reference sequence). This CDR3 region has 13 residues. Trimming left V 7 bases short and J 2 bases short, with 11 bases between. CDR3: CASNSQGQETQYF. The DNA of the CDR3 is TGTGCCAGTAATAGTCAAGGGCAAGAGACCCAGTACTTC.

This clonotype has only a few counts. The chain has TRBV9 and TRBJ2-3, with 7 bases aligning to TRBD2. With 3 bases clipped from V and 2 bases from J, the junction kept 9 bases outside the gene matches. This CDR3 has 16 residues. The germline V gene encodes CDR1 SGDLS and CDR2 YYNGEE. CDR3 sequence (DNA): TGTGCCAGCAGCGCCGACTCTAGCGGATACACAGATACGCAGTATTTT. Amino acid sequence: CASSADSSGYTDTQYF.

The rearrangement links TRBV7-2 to TRBJ2-3; D not certain. V was pared by 10 bases and J by 1 base, with 12 bases between. The CDR3 sequence is 13 residues long. Germline assignment: CDR1 SGHTA and CDR2 FQGNSA. This CDR3 is CAIGGWGTDTQYF. In nucleotides, the CDR3 is TGTGCCATAGGCGGATGGGGCACAGATACGCAGTATTTT.

The genes are TRBV11-2 and TRBJ2-2; no firm D call. CDR1 is SGHAT, CDR2 FQNNGV, per germline. There are 15 residues in the CDR3. The germline V and J ends were trimmed by 1 base and 0 bases, with 6 bases remaining between them. The CDR3 loop reads CASSLVGPNTGELFF. For the CDR3, the DNA is TGTGCCAGCAGCTTAGTTGGGCCGAACACCGGGGAGCTGTTTTTT.

V usage is TRBV27 and J usage is TRBJ2-5; 7 bases are shared with TRBD1. Germline lookup yields CDR1 MNHEY and CDR2 SMNVEV (reference sequence). The V segment lost 3 bases and the J segment 2 bases; nucleotides outside the gene matches: 6. There are 15 residues in the CDR3. CDR3 amino acids: CASSFNRGGQETQYF. In nucleotides, the CDR3 is TGTGCCAGCAGTTTTAACAGGGGTGGGCAAGAGACCCAGTACTTC.

In its sample, this clonotype was seen a few times. The gene calls are TRBV7-9 and TRBJ2-2; TRBD1 aligns across 8 bases. With V trimmed by 10 bases and J by 2 bases, 9 bases remained unmatched. This CDR3 region has 15 residues. Germline V gene sequence: CDR1 SEHNR, CDR2 FQNEAQ (reference sequence). DNA of the CDR3: TGTGCCAAAACCTCCGGGACAGGCAACACCGGGGAGCTGTTTTTT. Translation gives CAKTSGTGNTGELFF.

This clonotype was found a few times. The chain combines TRBV5-6 with TRBJ1-1; 8 bases fit TRBD1. The V gene end was trimmed by 2 bases and the J gene end by 8 bases; junction bases not matched to a gene: 8. The CDR3 contains 14 residues. CDR1 and CDR2 (germline): SGHDT, YYEEEE. CDR3 coding DNA: TGTGCCAGCAGCTTCTCTAACCGGGACAGGGAAGCTTTCTTT. It yields the protein CASSFSNRDREAFF.

A remark on this clonotype: A clone one base away is much larger, so this may be a read error. The chain employs TRBV20-1 and TRBJ1-5; tentative D call: TRBD1 (5 bases). The germline gives CDR1 DFQATT, CDR2 SNEGSKA (reference sequence). Trimming shortened V by 6 bases and J by 7 bases, and 13 bases separated the two germline ends. The CDR3 consists of 12 residues. The CDR3: CSAADREQPQHF. The CDR3 coding sequence is TGCAGTGCGGCTGACAGAGAGCAGCCCCAGCATTTT.

This chain links TRBV20-1 with TRBJ2-3; 13 bases are shared with TRBD2. The CDR3 runs 15 residues. CDR1 is DFQATT, CDR2 SNEGSKA, per germline (reference sequence). V shed 7 bases and J 1 base; nucleotides not matched to a gene: 5. CDR3 bases: TGCAGTGTTTGGACTAGCGGGGGTGGCACAGATACGCAGTATTTT. Translating it yields CSVWTSGGGTDTQYF.

This clonotype was found many times. The chain couples TRBV12-3 or TRBV12-4 to TRBJ1-2; no clear D. The germline V and J ends were trimmed by 3 bases and 6 bases, with 11 bases remaining between them. The CDR3 runs 13 residues. The CDR3 coding sequence is TGTGCCAGCAGTTTCGGCGTAAGGGATGGCTACACCTTC. Its translation: CASSFGVRDGYTF.

The CDR3 loop reads CASSLGVVLGDGYTF. DNA of the CDR3: TGTGCCAGCAGTTTAGGGGTGGTCCTAGGAGATGGCTACACCTTC. The J gene is TRBJ1-2, the V gene TRBV12-3 or TRBV12-4; no reliable D call. V lost 1 base and J lost 6, with 15 bases in between. CDR3 length: 15 amino acids.

This clonotype appeared once. The V call is TRBV19, the J call TRBJ2-7, with TRBD2 matching over 8 bases. The CDR3 runs 14 residues. Trimming at V came to 2 bases and at J to 7 bases, leaving 7 bases not matched to a gene. Germline V gives CDR1 LNHDA, CDR2 SQIVND (reference sequence). The CDR3: CASSILAGYNEQYF. In nucleotides, the CDR3 is TGTGCCAGTAGTATATTAGCGGGGTACAATGAGCAGTACTTC.

V is TRBV2 and J is TRBJ2-7; possible D gene TRBD2, 7 bases. Germline V gene sequence: CDR1 SNHLY, CDR2 FYNNEI. V was pared by 4 bases and J by 6 bases, with 19 bases between. The CDR3 length is 15 residues. The CDR3 nucleotides are TGTGCCAGCAGTGCGGAGGGGGGGAGGATTGGCGAGCAGTACTTC. It specifies CASSAEGGRIGEQYF.

The table lists this clonotype with many counts. The chain couples TRBV2 to TRBJ1-5, with a possible D match to TRBD1 (6 bases). The CDR3 is 15 amino acids. Germline lookup yields CDR1 SNHLY and CDR2 FYNNEI. Trimming removed 4 bases at V and 2 bases at J, with 12 bases between. The CDR3 region is CASSGSGVGNQPQHF. As DNA, the CDR3 is TGTGCCAGCAGTGGTTCAGGGGTGGGCAATCAGCCCCAGCATTTT.

The V and J genes are TRBV15 and TRBJ1-4, with D possibly TRBD1 on 6 matching bases. The germline gives CDR1 LNHNV, CDR2 YYDKDF (reference sequence). Trimming cost V 1 base and J 0 bases, with 6 bases left between them. The CDR3 sequence is 15 residues long. CDR3 bases: TGTGCCACCAGCAGAGGACAGGCAACTAATGAAAAACTGTTTTTT. Its translation is CATSRGQATNEKLFF. Full variable domain (rest looked up from reference TRBV15 and TRBJ1-4): DAMVIQNPRYQVTQFGKPVTLSCSQTLNHNVMYWYQQKSSQAPKLLFHYYDKDFNNEADTPDNFQSRRPNTSFCFLDIRSPGLGDTAMYLCATSRGQATNEKLFFGSGTQLSVL.

This clonotype was counted at least ten times. CDR3: CSARGTAIYEQYF. The CDR3 DNA reads as TGCAGTGCTCGGGGGACAGCCATCTACGAGCAGTACTTC. This rearrangement joins TRBV20-1 to TRBJ2-7; D is possibly TRBD1 (7 bases). Germline V gene data show CDR1 as DFQATT and CDR2 as SNEGSKA (reference sequence). The CDR3 is made up of 13 amino acids. V lost 5 bases to trimming and J lost 3 bases, with 14 bases between them.

This clonotype was seen more than once but under ten times. The chain combines TRBV7-3 with TRBJ1-2; D possibly corresponds to TRBD1 (5 bases). Germline-derived CDR1 and CDR2 are SGHTA and FQGTGA. V was pared by 5 bases and J by 5 bases, with 18 bases between. The CDR3 extends over 15 amino acids. Written as DNA, the CDR3 is TGTGCCAGCAGCCCTATAGACAGAGACAGTTATGGCTACACCTTC. Translation gives CASSPIDRDSYGYTF.

This clonotype was recorded a few times. The chain is built from TRBV3-1 and TRBJ2-7, with D unresolved. The germline V gene has CDR1 LGHDT and CDR2 YNNKEL (reference sequence). This CDR3 has 14 amino acids. The V and J ends lost 3 bases and 1 base respectively, with 10 bases between them. CDR3 DNA: TGTGCCAGCAGCCAGGTTTCGGGTTCCTACGAGCAGTACTTC. The encoded protein is CASSQVSGSYEQYF.